This passage covers 10 T cell receptor beta chains from one sample sequenced in a study of PD-L1 blockade in urothelial cancer. The table came from immunoSEQ multiplex PCR; TCRdb's copy has only in-frame clones and leaves some out. The sample holds tens of thousands of clones, around 87% seen once. This specimen consisted of PBMCs, obtained around atezolizumab (anti-PD-L1) treatment. Receptors originate from a man between 50 and 59 years old with urothelial cancer.

The genes are TRBV2 and TRBJ2-3; 8 bases align to TRBD2. There are 14 residues in the CDR3. Germline V gene data show CDR1 as SNHLY and CDR2 as FYNNEI. The V gene end was trimmed by 8 bases and the J gene end by 3 bases; junction bases not matched to a gene: 7. CDR3 sequence: CASFVAGQTDTQYF. Here the CDR3 DNA reads TGTGCCAGCTTTGTAGCGGGGCAAACAGATACGCAGTATTTT. Supplemented by reference TRBV2 and TRBJ2-3, the full variable domain reads EPEVTQTPSHQVTQMGQEVILRCVPISNHLYFYWYRQILGQKVEFLVSFYNNEISEKSEIFDDQFSVERPDGSNFTLKIRSTKLEDSAMYFCASFVAGQTDTQYFGPGTRLTVL.

The rearrangement links TRBV9 to TRBJ1-1; 8 bases line up with TRBD1. V shed 6 bases and J 5 bases; nucleotides not matched to a gene: 9. The CDR3 runs to 14 residues. The germline V gene encodes CDR1 SGDLS and CDR2 YYNGEE. This chain's CDR3 is CASTAPDRETEAFF. The CDR3 DNA reads as TGTGCCAGCACCGCCCCGGACAGGGAGACTGAAGCTTTCTTT.

The chain uses TRBV11-2 and TRBJ1-5; no clear D. This CDR3 contains 18 residues. The V gene lost 0 bases and the J gene lost 4 bases, with 19 bases spanning the gap. From germline, CDR1 is SGHAT and CDR2 FQNNGV. The CDR3 sequence is CASSLEVSGGSKNQPQHF. DNA for the CDR3: TGTGCCAGCAGCTTAGAAGTATCAGGTGGGAGCAAAAATCAGCCCCAGCATTTT.

This clone appeared once. V gene TRBV5-1 combines with J gene TRBJ1-1; tentatively, D is TRBD1 (5 bases). This CDR3 spans 17 amino acids. Germline values: CDR1 SGHRS, CDR2 YFSETQ. V was trimmed by 0 bases and J by 0 bases, leaving 15 bases between them. The CDR3 DNA follows: TGCGCCAGCAGCTTGGTTCTGGCAGGGTCTATGAACACTGAAGCTTTCTTT. It codes for CASSLVLAGSMNTEAFF.

The chain recombines TRBV7-9 with TRBJ1-4; D is possibly TRBD1 (6 bases). The CDR3 covers 14 residues. Trimming pared 4 bases from V and 4 bases from J, leaving 10 bases between. Germline lookup yields CDR1 SEHNR and CDR2 FQNEAQ (reference sequence). CDR3 bases: TGTGCCAGCAGCTCAGGGGTTTATAATGAAAAACTGTTTTTT. Translated, it gives CASSSGVYNEKLFF.

This CDR3 reads CASSRTGFGQPQHF. CDR3 sequence (DNA): TGTGCCAGCTCACGGACAGGGTTTGGTCAGCCCCAGCATTTT. The rearrangement joins TRBV18 to TRBJ1-5, with 8 bases that match TRBD1. V gave up 4 bases and J gave up 6 bases; unmatched junction bases: 5. The CDR3 extends over 14 amino acids. The germline V gene has CDR1 KGHSH and CDR2 LQKENI.

This chain uses TRBV5-1 with TRBJ2-7, with D hard to call. The length of the CDR3 is 12 residues. CDR1 and CDR2 from the germline V gene are SGHRS and YFSETQ. V was clipped by 2 bases and J by 6 bases, with 9 bases between them. CDR3 region: CASSFGGGEQYF. The DNA for the CDR3 is TGCGCCAGCAGCTTCGGCGGCGGCGAGCAGTACTTC.

The CDR3 spells CASSQGSLGTDTQYF. The CDR3 nucleotides are TGTGCCAGCAGTCAGGGTAGTCTTGGAACAGATACGCAGTATTTT. The J gene is TRBJ2-3, the V gene TRBV6-5, with a weak D call TRBD1 (5 bases). Trimming removed 5 bases at V and 3 bases at J, with 15 bases between. The CDR3 sequence is 15 residues long. Germline-derived CDR1 and CDR2 are MNHEY and SVGAGI.

J is TRBJ2-2 and V is TRBV27; no reliable D call. This CDR3 has 15 residues. The ends were cut back, 7 bases at V and 2 bases at J, with 14 bases in the middle. CDR1 is MNHEY, CDR2 SMNVEV, per germline (reference sequence). The CDR3 region is CASTQRQFNTGELFF. As DNA, the CDR3 is TGTGCCAGCACCCAGAGGCAGTTTAACACCGGGGAGCTGTTTTTT.

CDR3 protein: CATSRDYSSGELFF. As DNA, the CDR3 is TGTGCCACCAGCAGAGATTACTCGTCCGGGGAGCTGTTTTTT. The chain uses TRBV15 and TRBJ2-2; no reliable D call. CDR3 length equals 14 residues. V shed 0 bases and J shed 6 bases, with 8 bases lying between them. Germline V gives CDR1 LNHNV, CDR2 YYDKDF (reference sequence).